A selection of T cell receptor beta chains follows, all from one sample in a study of T cells expressing NK-cell markers. With the 5' RACE reads reprocessed, TCRdb shows one record per CDR3 protein and no DNA. The sample's table shows a few hundred thousand distinct CDR3 sequences. Sequenced sample: blood T cells: a sorted CD56 or NKG2C T cell subset, CD4+ or CD8+ T cells, or bulk PBMC T cells (not recorded which). The receptors shown here come from a woman in her 50s in good health. Each CDR3 is given with its conserved first and last residue.

v_gene: TRBV7-9
j_gene: TRBJ1-4
CDR3aa: CASSLGGIMFF

v_gene: TRBV3-1
j_gene: TRBJ1-2
CDR3aa: CASSQTRAGYGYTF

v_gene: TRBV6-5
j_gene: TRBJ2-1
CDR3aa: CASGGPTSYNEQFF

v_gene: TRBV20-1
j_gene: TRBJ1-1
CDR3aa: CSATSPDLGPQGAQAFF

v_gene: TRBV12-3/TRBV12-4
j_gene: TRBJ1-2
CDR3aa: CASSSAGTERGYGYTF

v_gene: TRBV5-1
j_gene: TRBJ2-1
CDR3aa: CASSPLGLAGGEQFF

v_gene: TRBV15
j_gene: TRBJ2-5
CDR3aa: CATSSQGRKAETQYF

v_gene: TRBV5-1
j_gene: TRBJ1-4
CDR3aa: CASSSGTDNEKLFF

v_gene: TRBV6-5
j_gene: TRBJ1-3
CDR3aa: CASSYSKVLSGNTIYF

v_gene: TRBV28
j_gene: TRBJ1-6
CDR3aa: CATLMQGVNSPLHF

v_gene: TRBV12-3/TRBV12-4
j_gene: TRBJ1-5
CDR3aa: CASSLSRGQPQHF

v_gene: TRBV2
j_gene: TRBJ1-5
CDR3aa: CASSENLRQPQHF

v_gene: TRBV30
j_gene: TRBJ1-5
CDR3aa: CAWSGGGSNQPQHF

v_gene: TRBV3-1
j_gene: TRBJ1-2
CDR3aa: CASSQAGPSEGGYTF

v_gene: TRBV12-3/TRBV12-4
j_gene: TRBJ2-2
CDR3aa: CASSFQELAGELFF

v_gene: TRBV29-1
j_gene: TRBJ1-2
CDR3aa: CSVADTAPRGYTF

v_gene: TRBV9
j_gene: TRBJ2-1
CDR3aa: CASSVAVLAGELEQFF

v_gene: TRBV20-1
j_gene: TRBJ1-1
CDR3aa: CSAYGQGGKNTEAFF

v_gene: TRBV3-1
j_gene: TRBJ2-5
CDR3aa: CASSPAGVGPETQYF

v_gene: TRBV27
j_gene: TRBJ2-3
CDR3aa: CASSPSRGDPGRDTQYF

v_gene: TRBV12-3/TRBV12-4
j_gene: TRBJ1-5
CDR3aa: CASRLGISNQPQHF

v_gene: TRBV7-9
j_gene: TRBJ1-3
CDR3aa: CASSPGTSDIDTIYF

v_gene: TRBV10-3
j_gene: TRBJ2-3
CDR3aa: CAITPGDTDTQYF

v_gene: TRBV10-3
j_gene: TRBJ2-3
CDR3aa: CATATSGSTDTQYF

v_gene: TRBV5-1
j_gene: TRBJ2-3
CDR3aa: CASSLGLLTDTQYF

v_gene: TRBV5-1
j_gene: TRBJ2-4
CDR3aa: CASSLDSRSVDIQYF

v_gene: TRBV18
j_gene: TRBJ2-1
CDR3aa: CASSKLAGATYNEQFF